This TCR beta chain appears in the sequencing data of a study of OX40 agonist ivuxolimab in advanced cancers. Study as a whole: Patients achieving partial responses numbered three: one hepatocellular carcinoma case and two cutaneous melanoma cases.

On this clone: Its matching antigen is unknown.

CDR3 size: 10 residues. V was pared by 10 bases and J by 13 bases, with 6 bases of the junction left unmatched. Germline-derived CDR1 and CDR2 are SNHLY and FYNNEI. Broader study findings: Circulating CD4+ and CD8+ T cells showed clonal expansion by week 6 at 0.1 to 3.0 mg/kg.

TCRdb keeps only in-frame clones here, not all; method: immunoSEQ multiplex PCR. The table includes some 54,000 clones, about 88% detected once. The specimen comprised CD4+ or CD8+ T cells sorted from blood, sampled in a trial of the OX40 agonist ivuxolimab. This receptor was taken from an adult with an advanced solid tumor such as melanoma, head and neck, liver or kidney cancer. The chain recombines TRBV2 with TRBJ1-1, with 10 positions matching TRBD1. The CDR3 protein is CATMTGGLFF. CDR3 sequence (DNA): TGTGCCACCATGACAGGGGGCCTTTTCTTT.